These 23 T cell receptor beta chains were all obtained from the same sample, sequenced in a study of blood T cell repertoires in COVID-19. The assay was immunoSEQ multiplex PCR, and TCRdb's table has in-frame clones only and misses some. The sample carries roughly 190,000 clones, 65% to 85% recorded once. The specimen was peripheral blood. The receptors derive from a man aged 50 or older with active or convalescent COVID-19.

The chain employs TRBV5-1 and TRBJ1-4, with 7 positions matching TRBD1. CDR1 and CDR2 (germline): SGHRS, YFSETQ. The J segment lost 0 bases and the V segment lost 0 bases, leaving 8 bases of the junction unmatched. The CDR3 is made up of 18 amino acids. The CDR3 protein is CASSLGVVGGATNEKLFF. In DNA, the CDR3 is TGCGCCAGCAGCTTGGGAGTGGTAGGGGGCGCAACTAATGAAAAACTGTTTTTT.

The chain carries TRBV6-1 and TRBJ1-3; weak D call: TRBD1 (6 bases). The germline V and J ends were trimmed by 1 base and 1 base, with 8 bases remaining between them. Germline V gene data show CDR1 as MNHNS and CDR2 as SASEGT. CDR3 length equals 15 residues. The CDR3 coding sequence is TGTGCCAGCAGTGAAGGCAGGGGTTCTGGAAACACCATATATTTT. It is translated as CASSEGRGSGNTIYF.

This sequence joins TRBV9 and TRBJ1-2; TRBD1 is a possible D gene (5 bases). This CDR3 contains 13 residues. Germline values: CDR1 SGDLS, CDR2 YYNGEE. V lost 3 bases to trimming and J lost 8 bases, with 14 bases between them. The CDR3 DNA sequence: TGTGCCAGCAGCGCCCTCCCGGGGGACGGCTACACCTTC. Its protein product is CASSALPGDGYTF.

The chain combines TRBV5-4 with TRBJ1-1; no reliable D call. Germline V CDR1 and CDR2: SGHNT, YYREEE (reference sequence). Trimming removed 0 bases from V and 6 bases from J, with 12 bases in between. The CDR3 extends over 14 amino acids. The DNA for the CDR3 is TGTGCCAGCAGCTTGGATGACGGGGTTGCTGAAGCTTTCTTT. Residues: CASSLDDGVAEAFF.

The chain is built from TRBV6-5 and TRBJ1-1; TRBD1 matches at 7 bases. The CDR3 spans 12 residues. Trimming at V came to 5 bases and at J to 9 bases, leaving 6 bases not matched to a gene. Germline CDR1 and CDR2: MNHEY and SVGAGI. CDR3: CASSPDREKAFF. CDR3 nucleotides: TGTGCCAGCAGTCCAGACAGGGAGAAAGCTTTCTTT.

The chain is built from TRBV2 and TRBJ2-2, with 9 nucleotides matching TRBD2. The CDR3 is 15 amino acids. Germline CDR1 SNHLY, CDR2 FYNNEI. After removal of 7 bases from V and 1 base from J, the junction contained 4 bases not matched to a gene. CDR3 DNA sequence: TGTGCCAGCACCAAGACTAGCGGGAACACCGGGGAGCTGTTTTTT. This codes for CASTKTSGNTGELFF.

J is TRBJ2-1 and V is TRBV30; TRBD2 matches at 9 bases. This CDR3 has 17 amino acids. Germline CDR1 GTSNPN, CDR2 SVGIG (reference sequence). The J segment lost 6 bases and the V segment lost 1 base, leaving 13 bases of the junction unmatched. In nucleotides, the CDR3 is TGTGCCTGGAGTGATCAACCTCTTTGGCGGGGGGGCAATGAGCAGTTCTTC. This sequence encodes CAWSDQPLWRGGNEQFF. Based on the CDR3 plus reference TRBV30 and TRBJ2-1, the full variable domain is SQTIHQWPATLVQPVGSPLSLECTVEGTSNPNLYWYRQAAGRGLQLLFYSVGIGQISSEVPQNLSASRPQDRQFILSSKKLLLSDSGFYLCAWSDQPLWRGGNEQFFGPGTRLTVL.

The chain employs TRBV5-6 and TRBJ2-7, with D perhaps matching TRBD2 (6 bases). This CDR3 is 13 amino acids long. Per germline, CDR1 SGHDT and CDR2 YYEEEE. Trimming removed 3 bases at V and 4 bases at J, with 11 bases between. The CDR3 sequence is CASSYRLEYEQYF. The CDR3 nucleotides are TGTGCCAGCAGCTACCGACTAGAGTACGAGCAGTACTTC. The full variable domain, rest sourced from reference TRBV5-6 and TRBJ2-7, is DAGVTQSPTHLIKTRGQQVTLRCSPKSGHDTVSWYQQALGQGPQFIFQYYEEEERQRGNFPDRFSGHQFPNYSSELNVNALLLGDSALYLCASSYRLEYEQYFGPGTRLTVT.

The V call is TRBV4-1, the J call TRBJ2-3, with 9 positions matching TRBD1. In germline, CDR1 is MGHRA, CDR2 YSYEKL. CDR3 length: 14 residues. V shed 0 bases, J shed 13 bases, and the junction held 8 bases outside the gene matches. This CDR3 reads CASSQENRGTGKYF. CDR3 DNA: TGCGCCAGCAGCCAAGAGAATAGGGGGACAGGGAAGTATTTT.

The rearrangement uses TRBV5-1 and TRBJ1-2; a possible D gene is TRBD1 (6 bases). This CDR3 comprises 15 residues. Germline loops: CDR1 SGHRS, CDR2 YFSETQ. Trimming removed 1 base from V and 3 bases from J, with 13 bases in between. CDR3 DNA sequence: TGCGCCAGCAGCTTGAACAGGGATTCTGACTATGGCTACACCTTC. This codes for CASSLNRDSDYGYTF.

This chain links TRBV5-6 with TRBJ1-2; D is undetermined. V lost 4 bases to trimming and J lost 7 bases, with 14 bases between them. This CDR3 has 13 amino acids. The germline gives CDR1 SGHDT, CDR2 YYEEEE. In DNA, the CDR3 is TGTGCCAGCAGCCCGGGATGGGGAGGTGGCTACACCTTC. Protein product: CASSPGWGGGYTF.

The sample holds a few counts of this clone. This chain links TRBV27 with TRBJ1-6; tentative D call: TRBD1 (5 bases). V was clipped by 6 bases and J by 9 bases, with 18 bases between them. This CDR3 spans 15 amino acids. The germline CDR1 and CDR2 sequences are MNHEY and SMNVEV (reference sequence). The CDR3 coding sequence is TGTGCCAGCAGCATTCAGGGTGACGGAAGTTCACCCCTCCACTTT. Amino acids: CASSIQGDGSSPLHF.

J is TRBJ2-1 and V is TRBV30, with D possibly TRBD1 on 6 matching bases. The ends were cut back, 4 bases at V and 5 bases at J, with 9 bases in the middle. CDR1 and CDR2 from the germline V gene are GTSNPN and SVGIG (reference sequence). The CDR3 is 12 amino acids. The CDR3 DNA reads as TGTGCCTGGAAAGGACAGAACAATGAGCAGTTCTTC. Its protein is CAWKGQNNEQFF.

On this clone: The sample holds other DNA sequences that translate to the same CDR3. The chain couples TRBV5-1 to TRBJ1-5; TRBD1 aligns across 7 bases. Trimming removed 0 bases from V and 4 bases from J; junction bases left unmatched: 4. CDR3 length: 15 amino acids. Germline CDR1 reads SGHRS; CDR2 reads YFSETQ. The CDR3 spells CASSLGQGGNQPQHF. CDR3 DNA: TGCGCCAGCAGCTTGGGACAGGGTGGAAATCAGCCCCAGCATTTT.

J is TRBJ1-5 and V is TRBV7-2; a weak D match, TRBD1 (5 bases). The germline V gene has CDR1 SGHTA and CDR2 FQGNSA. CDR3 length: 14 amino acids. V lost 1 base, J lost 6 bases, and 10 bases lay in between. DNA for the CDR3: TGTGCCAGCAGCTTAGAGGGGATCAGTCAGCCCCAGCATTTT. It encodes CASSLEGISQPQHF. The variable domain in full, completed from reference TRBV7-2 and TRBJ1-5, reads GAGVSQSPSNKVTEKGKDVELRCDPISGHTALYWYRQSLGQGLEFLIYFQGNSAPDKSGLPSDRFSAERTGGSVSTLTIQRTQQEDSAVYLCASSLEGISQPQHFGDGTRLSIL.

The chain is built from TRBV6-2 or TRBV6-3 and TRBJ1-1; 8 bases fit TRBD1. The germline V gene has CDR1 MNHEY and CDR2 SVGEGT. This CDR3 has 12 residues. V was pared by 6 bases and J by 11 bases, with 8 bases of the junction left unmatched. The CDR3 region is CASSGQGRFAFF. DNA for the CDR3: TGTGCCAGCAGCGGACAGGGAAGGTTCGCTTTCTTT.

The rearrangement joins TRBV18 to TRBJ1-2; 10 bases map to TRBD1. CDR3 length equals 15 residues. With V trimmed by 8 bases and J by 4 bases, 10 bases remained unmatched. CDR1 and CDR2 from the germline V gene are KGHSH and LQKENI. CDR3 nucleotides: TGTGCCAGCACGCCCGGGACAGGGGCCCTCTATGGCTACACCTTC. Amino acids: CASTPGTGALYGYTF.

V gene TRBV11-2 combines with J gene TRBJ2-2; D is ambiguous. V was cut by 0 bases and J by 0 bases, with 5 bases left in between. This CDR3 has 15 residues. Germline assignment: CDR1 SGHAT and CDR2 FQNNGV. DNA for the CDR3: TGTGCCAGCAGCTTAGACAGAACGAACACCGGGGAGCTGTTTTTT. It specifies CASSLDRTNTGELFF.

This clone showed up just a few times. The J gene is TRBJ2-1, the V gene TRBV9; D gene unclear. Per the germline V gene, CDR1 is SGDLS and CDR2 is YYNGEE. V was clipped by 4 bases and J by 4 bases, with 6 bases between them. The CDR3 spans 12 residues. This chain's CDR3 is CASSPVYNEQFF. CDR3 nucleotides: TGTGCCAGCAGCCCCGTGTACAATGAGCAGTTCTTC.

This sequence joins TRBV9 and TRBJ1-1; D is ambiguous. V was pared by 2 bases and J by 6 bases, with 11 bases between. The CDR3 consists of 13 residues. From germline, CDR1 is SGDLS and CDR2 YYNGEE. CDR3 region: CASSVEGGSEAFF. The CDR3 DNA is TGTGCCAGCAGCGTCGAAGGAGGATCTGAAGCTTTCTTT.

This chain connects TRBV19 to TRBJ1-5; tentative D call: TRBD1 (5 bases). V was shortened by 0 bases and J by 4 bases, with 10 bases between the two germline ends. The germline CDR1 and CDR2 sequences are LNHDA and SQIVND (reference sequence). There are 15 residues in the CDR3. CDR3 bases: TGTGCCAGTAGTATAGATTGGGGCGGTAATCAGCCCCAGCATTTT. Translating gives CASSIDWGGNQPQHF.

The rearrangement links TRBV7-2 to TRBJ2-3, with a weak D call TRBD2 (7 bases). Trimming took 1 base from V and 1 from J, leaving 12 bases between them. Per germline, CDR1 SGHTA and CDR2 FQGNSA. The length of the CDR3 is 16 residues. The DNA for the CDR3 is TGTGCCAGCAGCTTAGTAACGGGGGGCCGCACAGATACGCAGTATTTT. It translates to CASSLVTGGRTDTQYF.

The genes are TRBV7-2 and TRBJ2-7, with a possible D match to TRBD2 (5 bases). This CDR3 is 11 amino acids long. In germline, CDR1 is SGHTA, CDR2 FQGNSA. The V end was cut by 4 bases, the J end by 5 bases, with 6 bases between. Here the CDR3 reads CASSSRDEQYF. CDR3 nucleotide sequence: TGTGCCAGCAGCTCGAGGGACGAGCAGTACTTC.